This TCR beta chain emerged from a study of blood T cells in healthy people across ages. CDR1 and CDR2 (germline): LGHNA, YNFKEQ. The CDR3 is 18 residues long. Trimming removed 0 bases from V and 2 bases from J; junction bases left unmatched: 7. Through a sample-barcoded 5' primer and a J-beta primer mix, a second PCR was run for roughly 6 to 12 cycles. TCRdb fed the 5' RACE reads into MiXCR, producing one record per CDR3 protein. The repertoire has over 700,000 distinct CDR3 sequences, roughly 50% of them found once; the top ten carry about two fifths. The receptor was derived from a man at least 80 years old in good health. The sequenced sample consisted of blood. The chain employs TRBV4-2 and TRBJ2-1; TRBD2 matches at 10 bases. Here the CDR3 reads CASSQESRAGGPYNEQFF. In DNA form, the CDR3 reads TGTGCCAGCAGCCAAGAGTCACGAGCGGGAGGGCCCTACAATGAGCAGTTCTTC.